This TCR beta chain was recovered during a study of OX40 agonist ivuxolimab in advanced cancers. Study-level information: Of mixed ages from 23 to 79 and averaging about 60 years, the group was about 80% male. Three patients got partial responses; one had hepatocellular carcinoma and two had cutaneous melanoma. Study-wide results and caveats: Low normalized clonal expansion also occurred in some nonresponding patients.

Profiling relied on immunoSEQ multiplex PCR, and the TCRdb table lists in-frame clones only, not all of them. Among approximately 49,000 clones listed, 85% were seen once. CDR1 is SGHTA, CDR2 FQGNSA, per germline. The CDR3 has 17 amino acids. The V segment lost 5 bases and the J segment 4 bases; nucleotides outside the gene matches: 11. This clone was seen just once. The antigen remains unidentified. The chain uses TRBV7-2 and TRBJ2-2, with TRBD1 matching over 9 bases. The specimen comprised CD4+ or CD8+ T cells sorted from blood, sampled in a trial of the OX40 agonist ivuxolimab. The TCR sequence derives from an adult with an advanced solid tumor such as melanoma, head and neck, liver or kidney cancer. CDR3 amino acids: CASSPNLQGAGTGELFF. Written as DNA, the CDR3 is TGTGCCAGCAGCCCGAACCTACAGGGGGCAGGCACCGGGGAGCTGTTTTTT.